This TCR beta chain was sequenced during a study of control samples from healthy donors and cancer patients (dated by TCRdb to the early 2020s). The library came from the immunoSEQ multiplex PCR assay. The source is immuneACCESS, and TCRdb retained only in-frame sequences with V and J called. Part of the clones is not carried over; for the studies checked, unresolved V genes explain less than half of this, and the remainder is unexplained. The sample table lists about 73,000 clones, roughly 87% of them with a count of one. The top ten constitute under 4.5% of the sample. The germline V gene supplies CDR1 SGHRS and CDR2 YFSETQ. V has 0 bases trimmed and J has 4 bases trimmed; junction bases matching no gene number 3. The CDR3 has 14 amino acids, counting the end cysteine and phenylalanine. The kept DNA is CDR3 alone, 42 bases in frame from the first base. As regards this clone: Its antigen remains undetermined. No per-base quality is available; no much larger clone lies one base away.

This chain is built from TRBV5-1 and TRBJ1-1, with 7 central nucleotides matching TRBD1. The source is a woman in her forties or fifties in good health. The sample comprised blood. The CDR3 here reads CASSLAPGGTEAFF. The DNA reads TGCGCCAGCAGCTTGGCCCCAGGGGGCACTGAAGCTTTCTTT.